Reported below is one T cell receptor beta chain. Its target is unknown. Sequenced by immunoSEQ multiplex PCR; TCRdb stores in-frame clones only, minus some. This table holds 130,000 or so clones, approximately 86% found once. This record belongs to a study of T cell responses to AZD1222 COVID-19 vaccine. Study-level points and caveats: Seropositive AZD1222 recipients at baseline numbered only six or seven.

V lost 3 bases and J lost 11, with 16 bases in between. The CDR3 totals 13 residues. The germline CDR1 and CDR2 sequences are MDHEN and SYDVKM. The sequence derives from an adult who received the AZD1222 COVID-19 vaccine. This chain uses TRBV28 with TRBJ1-1; TRBD1 is a possible D gene (5 bases). Sample: peripheral blood, taken 28 days after the second AZD1222 dose. CDR3 sequence reads: CASSFGLQVLAFF. The CDR3 nucleotides read TGTGCCAGCAGTTTTGGTTTACAGGTCCTGGCTTTCTTT.